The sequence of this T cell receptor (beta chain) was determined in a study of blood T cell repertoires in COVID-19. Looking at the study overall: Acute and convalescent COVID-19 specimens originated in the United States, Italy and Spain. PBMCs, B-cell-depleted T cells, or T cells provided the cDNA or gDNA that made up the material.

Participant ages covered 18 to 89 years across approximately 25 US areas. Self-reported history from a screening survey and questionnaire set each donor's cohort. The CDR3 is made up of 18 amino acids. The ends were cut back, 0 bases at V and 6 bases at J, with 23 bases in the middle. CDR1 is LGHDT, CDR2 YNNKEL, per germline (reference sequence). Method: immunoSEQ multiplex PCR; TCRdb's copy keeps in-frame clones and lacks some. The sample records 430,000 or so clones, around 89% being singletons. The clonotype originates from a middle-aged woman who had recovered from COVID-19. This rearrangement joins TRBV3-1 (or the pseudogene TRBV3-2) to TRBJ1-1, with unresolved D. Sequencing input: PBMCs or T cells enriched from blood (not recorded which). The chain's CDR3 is CASSQDRLIGRPRAEAFF. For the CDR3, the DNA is TGTGCCAGCAGCCAAGATCGGTTGATCGGACGACCGAGGGCTGAAGCTTTCTTT.